This T cell receptor beta chain was documented in a study of blood T cells in healthy people across ages. Notes on the study in general: There were more naive CD4+ cells and higher diversity in long-lived donors than in aged donors.

A word on this clonotype: Its antigen is undetermined.

Germline CDR1 and CDR2: MDHEN and SYDVKM. The CDR3 consists of 14 residues. V shed 8 bases and J shed 11 bases, with 24 bases lying between them. A second about 7 to 11 cycle PCR used barcoded and J-beta primers. MiXCR was run by TCRdb on the 5' RACE reads, yielding one entry per CDR3 protein. The table lists 1.5 million to 2 million distinct CDR3 sequences, under 30% of them singletons, with over 7% in the top ten. The source is a woman in her thirties in good health. The sample taken for sequencing was blood. The chain couples TRBV28 to TRBJ1-1; the D gene is possibly TRBD1 (6 bases). The CDR3 protein is CASGLGTSQTGAFF. CDR3 nucleotides: TGTGCCAGCGGGCTTGGGACATCTCAGACGGGGGCTTTCTTT.